A selection of T cell receptor beta chains follows, all from one sample in a study of CD8+ T cells in alopecia areata. TCRdb's table, derived via immunoSEQ multiplex PCR, lists solely in-frame clones and lacks some. The sample consists of about 130,000 clones, 49% of them appearing once. The starting material was CD8+ T cells sorted from blood, obtained at week 0. The receptors here all came from a human donor with alopecia areata. CDR3s include the opening cysteine and the closing phenylalanine or tryptophan. D genes are given only for firm matches. Size values are once, few and many counts, or a class for expanded clones, and some rows have none.

cdr3_length	v_call	j_call	clone_size	d_call	cdr3_aa	cdr3_nt
11	TRBV29-1	TRBJ2-5	few	NA	CSVTEIGTQYF	TGCAGCGTGACCGAGATCGGAACCCAGTACTTC
12	TRBV15	TRBJ1-1	few	NA	CATSGADTEAFF	TGTGCCACCAGCGGAGCGGACACTGAAGCTTTCTTT
14	TRBV30	TRBJ2-7	NA	NA	CAWSVPRDSYEQYF	TGTGCCTGGAGTGTACCCAGGGATTCCTACGAGCAGTACTTC
13	TRBV4-1	TRBJ2-7	NA	NA	CASSVTAAYEQYF	TGCGCCAGCAGCGTGACAGCAGCCTACGAGCAGTACTTC
13	TRBV7-9	TRBJ2-7	NA	NA	CASSPPVPYEQYF	TGTGCCAGCAGCCCCCCCGTTCCCTACGAGCAGTACTTC
13	TRBV7-3	TRBJ1-1	NA	NA	CASSSKMNTEAFF	TGTGCCAGCAGCTCCAAGATGAACACTGAAGCTTTCTTT
17	TRBV11-2	TRBJ2-7	NA	TRBD2	CASSFQNRLAGLREQYF	TGTGCCAGCAGCTTCCAAAATAGACTAGCGGGGTTGCGGGAGCAGTACTTC
15	TRBV6-1	TRBJ1-5	NA	NA	CASSDTGLSNQPQHF	TGTGCCAGCAGTGATACGGGATTGAGCAATCAGCCCCAGCATTTT
11	TRBV2	TRBJ2-3	NA	NA	CASRGSDTQYF	TGTGCCAGCAGGGGATCAGATACGCAGTATTTT
10	TRBV20-1	TRBJ2-7	NA	NA	CSALTYEQYF	TGCAGTGCTCTGACTTACGAGCAGTACTTC
16	TRBV30	TRBJ1-5	NA	NA	CAWNSTGPRSNQPQHF	TGTGCCTGGAATTCTACAGGGCCTAGAAGCAATCAGCCCCAGCATTTT
15	TRBV27	TRBJ2-7	NA	TRBD2	CASSLLAGGPVEQYF	TGTGCCAGCAGTCTCTTGGCGGGGGGGCCGGTCGAGCAGTACTTC
15	TRBV5-1	TRBJ1-2	few	TRBD1	CASSTGQGLRYGYTF	TGCGCCAGCAGCACGGGACAGGGATTACGGTATGGCTACACCTTC
16	TRBV7-2	TRBJ1-6	NA	TRBD1	CASSPGRTGGPSPLHF	TGTGCCAGCAGCCCCGGGAGGACAGGGGGACCGTCACCCCTCCACTTT
14	TRBV7-9	TRBJ1-1	few	NA	CASSFSGLNTEAFF	TGTGCCAGCAGCTTCTCGGGGCTGAACACTGAAGCTTTCTTT
16	TRBV2	TRBJ2-5	once	NA	CASSEIPGGEGETQYF	TGTGCCAGCAGTGAAATTCCTGGGGGCGAAGGAGAGACCCAGTACTTC
14	TRBV5-6	TRBJ2-1	once	NA	CASSSKTGYNEQFF	TGTGCCAGCAGCTCGAAGACAGGTTACAATGAGCAGTTCTTC
14	TRBV29-1	TRBJ2-6	few	NA	CSVDAPSGANVLTF	TGCAGCGTTGACGCGCCCTCTGGGGCCAACGTCCTGACTTTC
15	TRBV6-5	TRBJ2-2	NA	NA	CASSYQGWVTGELFF	TGTGCCAGCAGTTACCAGGGATGGGTCACCGGGGAGCTGTTTTTT
16	TRBV5-6	TRBJ2-5	once	TRBD2	CASSLSGEGEEETQYF	TGTGCCAGCAGCTTGAGCGGGGAGGGCGAAGAGGAGACCCAGTACTTC
14	TRBV5-1	TRBJ2-1	NA	TRBD1	CASSLGQGANEQFF	TGCGCCAGCAGCCTGGGACAGGGGGCTAATGAGCAGTTCTTC
13	TRBV4-3	TRBJ2-5	few	NA	CASSPAGEETQYF	TGCGCCAGCAGCCCCGCAGGGGAAGAGACCCAGTACTTC
16	TRBV7-9	TRBJ2-7	NA	NA	CASSLAMGPRGYEQYF	TGTGCCAGCAGCTTAGCGATGGGGCCTCGAGGCTACGAGCAGTACTTC
16	TRBV27	TRBJ1-2	NA	NA	CASSPLDGLLGYGYTF	TGTGCCAGCAGTCCCCTGGACGGCCTCCTAGGCTATGGCTACACCTTC
13	TRBV30	TRBJ2-3	few	NA	CAWSLHFGDTQYF	TGTGCCTGGAGTCTCCATTTCGGAGATACGCAGTATTTT
12	TRBV30	TRBJ2-7	NA	NA	CAWSGAPYEQYF	TGTGCCTGGAGCGGGGCGCCCTACGAGCAGTACTTC
15	TRBV7-2	TRBJ2-2	NA	TRBD2	CASSLQAGGPGELFF	TGTGCCAGCAGCTTACAAGCGGGGGGGCCCGGGGAGCTGTTTTTT
14	TRBV30	TRBJ2-3	few	NA	CAWSPVGTTDTQYF	TGTGCCTGGAGTCCAGTCGGGACTACAGATACGCAGTATTTT
16	TRBV19	TRBJ2-5	few	TRBD2	CASSTSGTSGEETQYF	TGTGCCAGTAGTACCTCCGGGACTAGCGGGGAAGAGACCCAGTACTTC
14	TRBV9	TRBJ2-7	once	NA	CASSVQGGLYEQYF	TGTGCCAGCAGCGTACAGGGGGGGCTATACGAGCAGTACTTC
14	TRBV7-8	TRBJ1-1	few	NA	CASRTGTTNTEAFF	TGTGCCAGCAGAACCGGGACAACGAACACTGAAGCTTTCTTT
16	TRBV5-1	TRBJ2-1	NA	TRBD2	CASSSSGTSKDNEQFF	TGCGCCAGCAGCTCCTCCGGGACTAGCAAGGACAATGAGCAGTTCTTC
14	TRBV6-5	TRBJ1-2	NA	NA	CASSNSARGYGYTF	TGTGCCAGCAGTAACTCGGCTCGGGGCTATGGCTACACCTTC
16	TRBV6-1	TRBJ2-3	few	TRBD2	CASSEESGGGTDTQYF	TGTGCCAGCAGTGAAGAAAGCGGGGGGGGTACAGATACGCAGTATTTT
15	TRBV4-1	TRBJ1-1	NA	NA	CASSLVGDVNTEAFF	TGCGCCAGCAGTCTCGTCGGGGACGTGAACACTGAAGCTTTCTTT
17	TRBV11-2	TRBJ2-1	NA	NA	CASSHRRARSSYNEQFF	TGTGCCAGCAGCCATCGTCGAGCGCGAAGCTCCTACAATGAGCAGTTCTTC
12	TRBV6-5	TRBJ1-1	NA	NA	CASTYGGTEAFF	TGTGCCAGCACATACGGGGGCACTGAAGCTTTCTTT
17	TRBV29-1	TRBJ2-7	few	TRBD1	CSVEGLGSRGTGYEQYF	TGCAGCGTTGAAGGCCTTGGGTCCAGGGGGACAGGCTACGAGCAGTACTTC
15	TRBV9	TRBJ2-4	few	TRBD1	CASSASGTAKNIQYF	TGTGCCAGCAGCGCATCCGGGACAGCGAAAAACATTCAGTACTTC
8	TRBV29-1	TRBJ2-1	few	NA	CSVPTAFF	TGCAGCGTTCCCACCGCGTTCTTC
15	TRBV4-2	TRBJ2-7	NA	NA	CASSFDQTGSYEQYF	TGTGCCAGCAGCTTCGACCAAACAGGGTCCTACGAGCAGTACTTC
12	TRBV30	TRBJ2-2	few	NA	CAWSRAAGELFF	TGTGCCTGGAGTCGGGCCGCCGGGGAGCTGTTTTTT
13	TRBV4-1	TRBJ1-6	NA	NA	CASSARYNSPLHF	TGCGCCAGCAGCGCAAGATATAATTCACCCCTCCACTTT
13	TRBV30	TRBJ1-5	NA	NA	CAWSIGMNQPQHF	TGTGCCTGGAGTATCGGGATGAATCAGCCCCAGCATTTT
14	TRBV27	TRBJ1-4	NA	NA	CASSFMGGDEKLFF	TGTGCCAGCAGTTTCATGGGGGGGGATGAAAAACTGTTTTTT
17	TRBV5-1	TRBJ1-2	NA	TRBD1	CASSLSSQTGTNYGYTF	TGCGCCAGCAGCTTGTCCTCTCAGACAGGGACTAACTATGGCTACACCTTC
13	TRBV7-6	TRBJ2-5	NA	NA	CASSSRSQETQYF	TGTGCCAGCAGCTCCCGGTCCCAAGAGACCCAGTACTTC
15	TRBV6-4	TRBJ2-5	NA	NA	CASSYLGTTQETQYF	TGTGCCAGCAGTTACCTAGGGACAACTCAAGAGACCCAGTACTTC
16	TRBV9	TRBJ2-2	few	NA	CASSIRQDLSTGELFF	TGTGCCAGCAGCATACGACAGGACTTAAGTACCGGGGAGCTGTTTTTT
13	TRBV5-1	TRBJ2-1	NA	NA	CASSSESYNEQFF	TGCGCCAGCAGCTCCGAGTCCTACAATGAGCAGTTCTTC
14	TRBV19	TRBJ2-7	NA	NA	CASSPRDWTYEQYF	TGTGCCAGTAGTCCGCGGGACTGGACCTACGAGCAGTACTTC
11	TRBV29-1	TRBJ1-1	NA	NA	CSVFMGPEAFF	TGCAGCGTTTTCATGGGGCCTGAAGCTTTCTTT
15	TRBV6-5	TRBJ2-7	NA	TRBD1	CASRMGTGSSYEQYF	TGTGCCAGCAGAATGGGGACAGGGAGTTCCTACGAGCAGTACTTC
16	TRBV7-2	TRBJ2-4	NA	NA	CASSPSWGLAKNIQYF	TGTGCCAGCAGCCCCTCCTGGGGTCTAGCCAAAAACATTCAGTACTTC
14	TRBV5-1	TRBJ1-2	NA	TRBD1	CASSPTGFDYGYTF	TGCGCCAGCAGCCCGACAGGGTTCGACTATGGCTACACCTTC
13	TRBV19	TRBJ1-6	few	NA	CASSIVENSPLHF	TGTGCCAGTAGTATAGTCGAGAATTCACCCCTCCACTTT
12	TRBV5-4	TRBJ2-5	NA	TRBD2	CASSPGGETQYF	TGTGCCAGCAGCCCGGGGGGAGAGACCCAGTACTTC
15	TRBV19	TRBJ2-1	NA	TRBD2	CASSIPGGAINEQFF	TGTGCCAGTAGTATACCCGGGGGGGCCATCAATGAGCAGTTCTTC